This T cell receptor beta chain was retrieved from a study of blood T cell repertoires in COVID-19 (dated by TCRdb to 2018 to 2020). About the study as a whole: Samples covering the acute and convalescent phases of COVID-19 were provided by collaborators in the United States, Italy and Spain. The material from the prospective study consisted of cDNA or gDNA derived from T cells, B-cell-depleted T cells, or PBMCs. The repertoires were released in a freely available public database meant as a resource for research on the immune response to SARS-CoV-2. Sample metadata almost always included a de-identified subject ID, COVID-19 status, age in years and sex. Samples were obtained from the ongoing ImmuneRACE study (first 160 participants) and from some 1,300 subjects provided by 6 global collaborators. Where available, HLA class I and class II types were taken from metadata supplied by the sample provider and were not determined by assay-based typing. Deeply sampled blood TCRbeta repertoires from subjects exposed to, actively infected with, or recovered from COVID-19 were included in the dataset.

Whole blood was collected in K2EDTA tubes by collaborating institutions according to the institutions' own protocols. For TCRbeta analysis, collaborator samples were shipped as frozen whole blood, as isolated PBMCs, or as DNA extracted from either sample type. General conclusions and limits of the study: The quantity of clinical and demographic metadata differed by source and by participant and was supplied without curation.

To note about this clone: No cognate antigen has been identified for it. Base-call qualities are not available, and no considerably larger clone is one nucleotide away.

CDR1 and CDR2 (MGHDK, SYGVNS) derive from the germline V gene. V loses 7 bases of germline sequence and J loses 2 bases, and the interval between the two ends is 14 bases. The CDR3 sequence holds 14 residues, the cysteine and phenylalanine included. Only CDR3 DNA remains: 42 bases, in frame from the first base. TCRbeta CDR3 regions were amplified from genomic DNA using the immunoSEQ Assay, a bias-controlled multiplex PCR. The authors processed their data as follows. The number of nucleated cells in each sample was estimated from the amplification of reference gene primers within the assay. To quantify the absolute abundance of each unique TCRbeta CDR3 rearrangement, sequence reads were collapsed and filtered. Productive Simpson clonality was computed per sample as the square root of Simpson's diversity index over productive rearrangements. The immuneACCESS repertoire file appears here via TCRdb, limited to in-frame rearrangements. These files lack a portion of the clones; in checked studies, under half of the deficit traces to unresolved V genes, and the cause of the others is not known. D and trimming were read from the DNA, whereas the V and J calls and clone size are those reported in that table. This sample is represented by approximately 200,000 clones; just under 85% of them were singletons. The ten largest make up about 6.9% of the sample.

The rearranged segments are TRBV25-1 and TRBJ2-5; possibly the D gene is TRBD1, per 5 matching bases. The sequenced sample consisted of peripheral blood. The clonotype comes from a human donor with acute or convalescent COVID-19. The donor label of this sample is uncertain. The nucleotide sequence reads TGTGCCAGCACAGGGATGTACGATCAAGAGACCCAGTACTTC. Its translation is CASTGMYDQETQYF.